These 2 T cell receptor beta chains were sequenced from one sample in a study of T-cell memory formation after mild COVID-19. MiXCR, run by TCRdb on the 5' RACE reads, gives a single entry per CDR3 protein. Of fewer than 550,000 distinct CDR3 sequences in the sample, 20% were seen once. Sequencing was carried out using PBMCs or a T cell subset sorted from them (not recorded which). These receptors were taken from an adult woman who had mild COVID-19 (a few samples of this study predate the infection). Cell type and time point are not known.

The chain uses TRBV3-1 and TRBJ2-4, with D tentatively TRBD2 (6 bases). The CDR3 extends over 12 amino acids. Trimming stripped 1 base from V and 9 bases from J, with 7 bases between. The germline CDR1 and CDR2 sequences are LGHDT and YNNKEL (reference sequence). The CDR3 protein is CASSQAGSIQYF. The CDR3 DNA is TGTGCCAGCAGCCAAGCCGGGAGCATTCAGTACTTC.

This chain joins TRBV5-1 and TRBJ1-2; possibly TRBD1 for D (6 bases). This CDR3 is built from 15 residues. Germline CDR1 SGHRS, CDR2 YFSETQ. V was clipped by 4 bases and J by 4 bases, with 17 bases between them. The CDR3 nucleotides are TGCGCCAGCAGCGAAGGGGGTGGCACTACCTATGGCTACACCTTC. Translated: CASSEGGGTTYGYTF.